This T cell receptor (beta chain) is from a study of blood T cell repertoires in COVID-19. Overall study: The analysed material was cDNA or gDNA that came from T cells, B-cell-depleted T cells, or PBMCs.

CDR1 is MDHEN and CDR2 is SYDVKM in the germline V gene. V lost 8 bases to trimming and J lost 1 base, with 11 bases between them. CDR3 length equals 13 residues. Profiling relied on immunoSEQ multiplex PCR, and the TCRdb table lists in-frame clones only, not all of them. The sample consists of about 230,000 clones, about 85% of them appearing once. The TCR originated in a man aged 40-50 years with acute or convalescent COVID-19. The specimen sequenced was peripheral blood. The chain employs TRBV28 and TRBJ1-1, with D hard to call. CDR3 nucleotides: TGTGCCAGCGGAGTAATGGGGAACACTGAAGCTTTCTTT. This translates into CASGVMGNTEAFF.